This T cell receptor beta chain stems from a study of CD8 T cells in Susac syndrome. Study in general: Among the Susac syndrome patients who underwent sequencing, roughly six had clinically active disease, while roughly 8 of them were in remission.

As for this clonotype: Its antigen remains unknown.

An amount of RNA that ranged from 0.5 to 1 ug was reverse transcribed with random hexamers. The CDR3 of TCR beta was amplified by immunoSEQ multiplex PCR across 54 Vbeta and 13 Jbeta. MiXCR, run by TCRdb on the immunoSEQ multiplex PCR reads, gives a single entry per CDR3 protein. The data contain roughly 250,000 distinct CDR3 sequences, 90% to 97% of them singletons. CD8+ and CD4+ blood T cells underwent TCR beta sequencing. Study results and limitations: Clonal expansion was missing from Susac syndrome CD4+ T cell repertoires.

The CDR3 consists of 13 residues. The germline V gene has CDR1 GTSNPN and CDR2 SVGIG (reference sequence). Trimming removed 3 bases from V and 6 bases from J; junction bases left unmatched: 7. The clonotype was recovered from a human donor with Susac syndrome. Sequenced material: CD4+ T cells from PBMCs. V usage is TRBV30 and J usage is TRBJ2-7, with 8 bases fitting TRBD1. CDR3 protein: CAWRPDRVFEQYF. The CDR3 DNA reads TGTGCCTGGAGACCGGACAGGGTGTTCGAGCAGTACTTC. Based on the CDR3 plus reference TRBV30 and TRBJ2-7, the full variable domain is SQTIHQWPATLVQPVGSPLSLECTVEGTSNPNLYWYRQAAGRGLQLLFYSVGIGQISSEVPQNLSASRPQDRQFILSSKKLLLSDSGFYLCAWRPDRVFEQYFGPGTRLTVT.